This T cell receptor (beta chain) was found in a study of blood T cell repertoires in COVID-19. At the level of the study: The United States, Italy and Spain supplied acute and convalescent COVID-19 samples. In each case, the material was cDNA or gDNA derived from T cells, B-cell-depleted T cells, or PBMCs.

Germline V CDR1 and CDR2: SGHTA, FQGNSA. This CDR3 contains 15 residues. V shed 5 bases and J shed 9 bases, with 17 bases lying between them. Original handling: Estimated nucleated cell counts came from reference gene primer amplification. Assay used: immunoSEQ multiplex PCR; TCRdb lists only in-frame clones, some missing. The D gene and trimming were derived from the DNA, and the V and J assignments and clone size from that table. The table has over 80,000 clones, 80% seen once; the top ten hold about 9.3%. Sample: peripheral blood. This TCR came from a woman in her seventies with acute or convalescent COVID-19. The chain is built from TRBV7-2 and TRBJ1-6; TRBD1 is a possible D gene (5 bases). As DNA, the CDR3 is TGTGCCAGCAGCCCAAACCAGGGCGGGGTTTCACCCCTCCACTTT. It codes for CASSPNQGGVSPLHF.